This T cell receptor (beta chain) is drawn from a study of T-cell reconstitution after alpha-beta-depleted transplantation in children. This clonotype was counted at least ten times. The antigen is undetermined. V was trimmed by 5 bases and J by 6 bases, leaving 14 bases between them. Germline V lookup: CDR1 SGHTA, CDR2 FQGNSA. This CDR3 has 13 amino acids. Whole-study findings and limits: A year post-transplant, T-cell counts and diversity derived mostly from newly produced T cells. Recipient T cells and thymic progenitors that survived were the source of the high TCRbeta diversity seen at day 60 in some patients. Several hundred expanded graft clones reportedly gave rise to the alpha-beta T cells present about two months after transplant.

The TCRbeta library incorporated unique molecular identifiers. TCRdb reprocessed the PCR reads via MiXCR and lists one record per CDR3 protein. The repertoire holds fewer than 3,500 distinct CDR3 sequences, roughly 22% seen once, with around 25% in the top ten. The sequenced sample was PBMCs, mostly from graft donor cells, obtained 60 days after TCRalphabeta/CD19-depleted stem cell transplant. This TCR derives from a male patient aged 2 to 9 who had a stem cell transplant for acute lymphoblastic leukemia, so the T cells may come from the graft donor. This sequence joins TRBV7-2 and TRBJ2-7; D is possibly TRBD2 (5 bases). CDR3 in amino acids: CASSRARGREQYF. The CDR3 nucleotides read TGTGCCAGCAGCCGAGCGCGAGGGCGCGAGCAGTACTTC.